These T cell receptor beta chains were read from a single sample in a study of blood T cell repertoires in COVID-19. Assay: immunoSEQ multiplex PCR; the TCRdb copy retains only in-frame clones and omits some. The table includes about 380,000 clones, 85% detected once. Sequenced material: peripheral blood. The receptors here all came from a woman aged 18 to 35 with acute or convalescent COVID-19. The conserved cysteine and the conserved F or W are not part of the CDR3 here.

CDR3aa	j_gene	v_gene
ASSVNRAHNSPLH	TRBJ1-6	TRBV5-1
ASRMDGGNYGYT	TRBJ1-2	TRBV6-5
ASSPGDRNYNEQF	TRBJ2-1	TRBV5-1
ASSPQASGANVLT	TRBJ2-6	TRBV9
AWSRSGNEQF	TRBJ2-1	TRBV30
ASRAGTGGTGELF	TRBJ2-2	TRBV2
ASSTQGSNQPQH	TRBJ1-5	TRBV18
ASSRLSSYNEQF	TRBJ2-1	TRBV14
ASSPDTNTEAF	TRBJ1-1	TRBV18
ASSEGTGSGTGELF	TRBJ2-2	TRBV5-1
ASTPGTWSYNSPLH	TRBJ1-6	TRBV7-9
ASSAGGWDQPQH	TRBJ1-5	TRBV2
ASSPRLAGRYEQY	TRBJ2-7	TRBV7-9
ASSYGDSLEQY	TRBJ2-7	TRBV6-5
AGPTGPMNTEAF	TRBJ1-1	TRBV7-8
ASSALGAGRADTQY	TRBJ2-3	TRBV18
ASSSRDRVNEKLF	TRBJ1-4	TRBV7-9
ASSPRTGGSNQPQH	TRBJ1-5	TRBV7-2
ASSLDRGRLSPLH	TRBJ1-6	TRBV14
ASRVTSVNTGELF	TRBJ2-2	TRBV2
SVARGVGNEQF	TRBJ2-1	TRBV29-1
ASSAQGRGYT	TRBJ1-2	TRBV6-4
ASSVTGGDTEAF	TRBJ1-1	TRBV7-9
ASSLSRGARIGQPQH	TRBJ1-5	TRBV7-8
AISGLAETEAF	TRBJ1-1	TRBV10-3
ASSSRSRQGANYGYT	TRBJ1-2	TRBV27
ASSLLLGTASNSPLH	TRBJ1-6	TRBV4-1
ASSQDPPSGGFSYEQY	TRBJ2-7	TRBV4-1